This T cell receptor (beta chain) was obtained from a study of CXCR3-negative and CXCR3-positive naive CD8 T cells. In preparing the TRB cDNA libraries, 5' RACE with UMI labels was used. TCRdb derives one entry per CDR3 protein from the 5' RACE reads, leaving out DNA. This sample's table has 84,000 or so distinct CDR3 sequences. The CDR3 consists of 14 residues. Germline CDR1 is SGHKS and CDR2 is YYEKEE (reference sequence). About this clonotype itself: Its matching antigen is unknown.

Findings and caveats of the study: The study found more hydrophobic TRB CDR3s in CXCR3-positive naive cells than in CXCR3-negative naive cells. It was found that naive subsets had comparable surface CD5, and TCR strength was inferred from TRB CDR3 properties.

A CD45RO-CCR7+CD27+CD95- profile was what naive CD8+ T cells displayed. The clonotype was recovered from a human donor in good health. Some clones in this sample may be carry-over from other donors' samples. V gene TRBV5-5 combines with J gene TRBJ2-7; TCRdb selects TRBD1, and the lack of DNA leaves this call unchecked. The source material was naive CXCR3+ CD8+ T cells from blood. Subset given: CD45RO-CCR7+CD27+CD95- naive CD8+ T cells expressing CXCR3 (TNR3+). The CDR3: CAGSPWDSAYEQYF.